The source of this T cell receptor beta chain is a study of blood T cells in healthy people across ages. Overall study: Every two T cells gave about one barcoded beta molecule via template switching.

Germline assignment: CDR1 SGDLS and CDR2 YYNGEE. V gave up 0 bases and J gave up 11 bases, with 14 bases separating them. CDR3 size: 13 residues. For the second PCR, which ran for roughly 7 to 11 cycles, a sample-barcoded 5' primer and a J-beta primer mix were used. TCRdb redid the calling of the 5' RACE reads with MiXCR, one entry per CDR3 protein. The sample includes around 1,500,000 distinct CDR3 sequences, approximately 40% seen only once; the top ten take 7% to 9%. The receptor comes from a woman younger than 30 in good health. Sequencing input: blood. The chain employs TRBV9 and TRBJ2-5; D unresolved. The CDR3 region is CASSVVPVNEQYF. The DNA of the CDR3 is TGTGCCAGCAGCGTAGTTCCGGTTAATGAGCAGTACTTC. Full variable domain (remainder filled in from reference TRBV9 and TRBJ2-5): DSGVTQTPKHLITATGQRVTLRCSPRSGDLSVYWYQQSLDQGLQFLIQYYNGEERAKGNILERFSAQQFPDLHSELNLSSLELGDSALYFCASSVVPVNEQYFGPGTRLLVL.